This T cell receptor (beta chain) was identified during a study of T cell repertoires in cytomegalovirus infection. Study-wide context: Shared public TCR beta signatures pointed to both CMV infection and a matching HLA type.

There are 21 residues in the CDR3. The germline V gene encodes CDR1 SGHTA and CDR2 FQGNSA. V was clipped by 2 bases and J by 1 base, with 27 bases between them. TCRdb re-analysed the reads in MiXCR, keeping a single row per CDR3 protein. In the table there are approximately 910,000 distinct CDR3 sequences, around 30% of which are singletons. Ten or more counts support this clonotype. Its antigen is not identified. This TCR came from a human donor in good health (CMV status not recorded). Some clones in this sample may be carry-over from other donors' samples. Sequencing used cultured CD8+ T cells from PBMCs, obtained from culture after CMV antigen stimulation. The V and J genes are TRBV7-2 and TRBJ2-1; D is possibly TRBD2 (7 bases). DNA of the CDR3: TGTGCCAGCAGCTTACCCTCCTGGGATGGGGGGGCCCAAGGGTCCTACAATGAGCAGTTCTTC. Translated, it gives CASSLPSWDGGAQGSYNEQFF. Drawing the rest from reference TRBV7-2 and TRBJ2-1, the complete variable domain is GAGVSQSPSNKVTEKGKDVELRCDPISGHTALYWYRQSLGQGLEFLIYFQGNSAPDKSGLPSDRFSAERTGGSVSTLTIQRTQQEDSAVYLCASSLPSWDGGAQGSYNEQFFGPGTRLTVL.